These 23 T cell receptor beta chains originate from one sample sequenced in a study of blood T cell repertoires in COVID-19. The table came from immunoSEQ multiplex PCR; TCRdb's copy has only in-frame clones and leaves some out. The sample includes a few hundred thousand clones, 80% to 85% of them seen just once. Sequenced sample: peripheral blood. Receptor source: a person aged 65-85 years with COVID-19, enrolled during active disease.

This chain joins TRBV5-4 and TRBJ2-3; 8 bases map to TRBD2. CDR3 length equals 15 residues. Per the germline V gene, CDR1 is SGHNT and CDR2 is YYREEE (reference sequence). J was trimmed by 6 bases and V by 2 bases; bases with no gene match: 8. CDR3 protein: CASSLPGGLGDTQYF. CDR3 nucleotides: TGTGCCAGCAGCTTACCGGGGGGGCTTGGGGATACGCAGTATTTT.

The chain links TRBV19 to TRBJ2-3, with a weak D call TRBD2 (5 bases). CDR1 is LNHDA, CDR2 SQIVND, per germline (reference sequence). There are 14 residues in the CDR3. With 4 bases removed from V and 0 bases from J, the gap between germline ends came to 8 bases. The CDR3: CASSRRTSTDTQYF. The CDR3 DNA follows: TGTGCCAGTAGTAGGCGGACTAGCACAGATACGCAGTATTTT. The variable domain in full, with the rest retrieved from reference TRBV19 and TRBJ2-3, is DGGITQSPKYLFRKEGQNVTLSCEQNLNHDAMYWYRQDPGQGLRLIYYSQIVNDFQKGDIAEGYSVSREKKESFPLTVTSAQKNPTAFYLCASSRRTSTDTQYFGPGTRLTVL.

The V gene is TRBV5-1, the J gene TRBJ1-1; D is undetermined. The V end lost 4 bases, the J end lost 1 base, and 11 bases lay between the germline ends. The CDR3 contains 14 residues. Germline lookup yields CDR1 SGHRS and CDR2 YFSETQ. The CDR3 DNA follows: TGCGCCAGCAGCCTGTTACAGCAGAACACTGAAGCTTTCTTT. Translated, it gives CASSLLQQNTEAFF. Full variable domain (rest looked up from reference TRBV5-1 and TRBJ1-1): KAGVTQTPRYLIKTRGQQVTLSCSPISGHRSVSWYQQTPGQGLQFLFEYFSETQRNKGNFPGRFSGRQFSNSRSEMNVSTLELGDSALYLCASSLLQQNTEAFFGQGTRLTVV.

The chain uses TRBV30 and TRBJ1-2; D remains ambiguous. V gave up 4 bases and J gave up 4 bases, with 16 bases separating them. CDR1 and CDR2 (germline): GTSNPN, SVGIG (reference sequence). The CDR3 sequence is 14 residues long. The CDR3 DNA reads as TGTGCCTGGACTGGCCAGGCCTCCGCCTATGGCTACACCTTC. Translated: CAWTGQASAYGYTF.

The J gene is TRBJ1-1, the V gene TRBV5-6; TRBD1 matches at 9 bases. The CDR3 sequence is 16 residues long. Germline loops: CDR1 SGHDT, CDR2 YYEEEE. Losses at the gene ends were 4 bases for V and 4 bases for J; bases not matched to a gene: 11. The chain's CDR3 is CASSLRTGTGFTEAFF. As DNA, the CDR3 is TGTGCCAGCAGCCTCCGAACCGGGACAGGGTTCACTGAAGCTTTCTTT.

This chain links TRBV2 with TRBJ1-3; maybe TRBD1 (5 bases). The CDR3 runs 15 residues. The V gene lost 7 bases and the J gene lost 2 bases, with 15 bases spanning the gap. Germline V CDR1 and CDR2: SNHLY, FYNNEI. This CDR3 reads CASITDKGPGNTIYF. For the CDR3, the DNA is TGTGCCAGCATAACCGACAAGGGGCCTGGAAACACCATATATTTT.

This chain links TRBV9 with TRBJ2-1; the D gene is possibly TRBD2 (5 bases). The CDR3 is made up of 16 amino acids. V lost 4 bases, J lost 1 base, and 15 bases lay in between. Germline V gene data show CDR1 as SGDLS and CDR2 as YYNGEE. CDR3 region: CASSSRLGSSYNEQFF. CDR3 in DNA: TGTGCCAGCAGCTCCAGGCTGGGGAGTTCCTACAATGAGCAGTTCTTC.

The V call is TRBV10-1, the J call TRBJ1-6; TRBD1 agrees at 8 bases. This CDR3 region has 14 residues. Germline V CDR1 and CDR2: WNHNN, SYGVQD (reference sequence). The junction had 2 bases not matched to a gene; V was cut back by 6 bases and J by 4 bases. CDR3 loop: CASRDRDYNSPLHF. The CDR3 DNA sequence: TGCGCCAGCAGGGACAGGGATTATAATTCACCCCTCCACTTT.

The V call is TRBV11-3, the J call TRBJ2-3; D perhaps matches TRBD2 (5 bases). This CDR3 comprises 14 residues. The V and J ends lost 5 bases and 6 bases respectively, with 15 bases between them. Germline V lookup: CDR1 SGHNT, CDR2 YENEEA. The CDR3 nucleotides are TGTGCCAGCAGCCCGGCGGGCGGTGGTGATACGCAGTATTTT. Its translation: CASSPAGGGDTQYF.

This sequence joins TRBV27 and TRBJ2-1, with 8 bases lining up with TRBD1. After removal of 4 bases from V and 5 bases from J, the junction contained 4 bases not matched to a gene. The CDR3 contains 14 residues. Germline V gene data show CDR1 as MNHEY and CDR2 as SMNVEV (reference sequence). The CDR3 DNA sequence: TGTGCCAGCAGTTCTTGGACAGGGAACAATGAGCAGTTCTTC. As protein: CASSSWTGNNEQFF.

This chain joins TRBV7-2 and TRBJ1-2; D not resolved. This CDR3 region has 13 residues. Trimming pared 4 bases from V and 4 bases from J, leaving 10 bases between. Germline CDR1 SGHTA, CDR2 FQGNSA. Here the CDR3 reads CASSSQRGYGYTF. CDR3 nucleotides: TGTGCCAGCAGCTCCCAACGAGGCTATGGCTACACCTTC. The entire variable domain, with the rest obtained from reference TRBV7-2 and TRBJ1-2, is as follows: GAGVSQSPSNKVTEKGKDVELRCDPISGHTALYWYRQSLGQGLEFLIYFQGNSAPDKSGLPSDRFSAERTGGSVSTLTIQRTQQEDSAVYLCASSSQRGYGYTFGSGTRLTVV.

Comments on this clone: Other nucleotide sequences from this sample produce the same CDR3. V is TRBV28 and J is TRBJ1-3; D not certain. The V gene's germline CDR1 is MDHEN and CDR2 SYDVKM. This CDR3 has 14 amino acids. The V end lost 3 bases, the J end lost 0 bases, and 6 bases lay between the germline ends. This chain's CDR3 is CASSFLSSGNTIYF. DNA for the CDR3: TGTGCCAGCAGTTTCCTAAGCTCTGGAAACACCATATATTTT. Supplemented by reference TRBV28 and TRBJ1-3, the full variable domain reads DVKVTQSSRYLVKRTGEKVFLECVQDMDHENMFWYRQDPGLGLRLIYFSYDVKMKEKGDIPEGYSVSREKKERFSLILESASTNQTSMYLCASSFLSSGNTIYFGEGSWLTVV.

The rearrangement joins TRBV5-1 to TRBJ2-1; TRBD2 is a possible D gene (5 bases). Germline V gives CDR1 SGHRS, CDR2 YFSETQ. Trimming shortened V by 5 bases and J by 7 bases, and 13 bases separated the two germline ends. The length of the CDR3 is 13 residues. CDR3 sequence reads: CASRSGSGNEQFF. The CDR3 DNA follows: TGCGCCAGCAGGTCCGGTTCGGGGAATGAGCAGTTCTTC.

The CDR3 nucleotides are TGCAGCGTTGTAAGACAGAGCTATGGCTACACCTTC. It encodes CSVVRQSYGYTF. The rearrangement uses TRBV29-1 and TRBJ1-2; TRBD1 might be the D (5 bases). There are 12 residues in the CDR3. The V gene lost 4 bases and the J gene lost 4 bases, with 10 bases spanning the gap. Germline V gene lookup returns CDR1 SQVTM and CDR2 ANQGSEA.

This clone was observed once. CDR3 region: CASSTRDRGTYGYTF. The CDR3 region has the DNA TGTGCCAGCAGTACCCGGGACAGGGGGACCTATGGCTACACCTTC. This chain uses TRBV6-5 with TRBJ1-2; 11 nucleotides line up with TRBD1. CDR1 MNHEY and CDR2 SVGAGI come from the germline V gene. The CDR3 sequence is 15 residues long. V lost 5 bases and J lost 4; bases outside the gene matches: 6.

The V gene is TRBV7-8, the J gene TRBJ2-5, with 9 nucleotides matching TRBD1. Germline-derived CDR1 and CDR2 are SGHVS and FQNEAQ. This CDR3 is 14 amino acids long. Trimming cost V 5 bases and J 3 bases; bases outside gene matches: 4. DNA for the CDR3: TGTGCCAGCAGCCCCCGGGACAGGGAAGAGACCCAGTACTTC. Its protein product is CASSPRDREETQYF.

The V gene is TRBV24-1, the J gene TRBJ2-7, with D perhaps matching TRBD1 (6 bases). The CDR3 is 18 amino acids. Trimming took 2 bases from V and 3 from J, leaving 22 bases between them. Germline CDR1 and CDR2: KGHDR and SFDVKD. In DNA form, the CDR3 reads TGTGCCACCAGTGATTCGATGACAGGACCTCCGGGTATCTACGAGCAGTACTTC. Translation gives CATSDSMTGPPGIYEQYF.

The V call is TRBV12-3 or TRBV12-4, the J call TRBJ2-3; D is unclear. Between the trimmed V and J ends, which lost 6 bases and 3 bases, there was a span of 7 bases. This CDR3 has 12 amino acids. The chain's CDR3 is CASRFGTDTQYF. DNA of the CDR3: TGTGCCAGCAGATTCGGTACAGATACGCAGTATTTT.

With regard to this clone: Other DNA sequences in this sample translate to the same CDR3. V is TRBV19 and J is TRBJ1-1; D is possibly TRBD1 (5 bases). The CDR3 is 13 amino acids. V was cut by 3 bases and J by 3 bases, with 8 bases left in between. The germline gives CDR1 LNHDA, CDR2 SQIVND (reference sequence). The CDR3 sequence: CASSIDRDTEAFF. Here the CDR3 DNA reads TGTGCCAGTAGTATCGACAGAGACACTGAAGCTTTCTTT.

The chain employs TRBV5-5 and TRBJ1-1; D not certain. Trimming pared 3 bases from V and 2 bases from J, leaving 5 bases between. In germline, CDR1 is SGHKS, CDR2 YYEKEE (reference sequence). The CDR3 length is 12 residues. The DNA of the CDR3 is TGTGCCAGCAGCTCACAAAACACTGAAGCTTTCTTT. It is translated as CASSSQNTEAFF.

This sequence joins TRBV7-2 and TRBJ2-5; D may be TRBD2 (5 bases). The CDR3 runs to 13 residues. Germline V gives CDR1 SGHTA, CDR2 FQGNSA. Trimming cost V 4 bases and J 11 bases, with 17 bases left between them. In DNA, the CDR3 is TGTGCCAGCAGCTCCTCGGGGTTGGGAATTCAGTACTTC. It encodes CASSSSGLGIQYF.

The chain combines TRBV7-6 with TRBJ2-3; a weak D match, TRBD1 (8 bases). This CDR3 contains 15 residues. The V and J ends lost 5 bases and 3 bases respectively, with 15 bases between them. Germline assignment: CDR1 SGHVS and CDR2 FNYEAQ. The CDR3 sequence: CASSNGQGGTDTQYF. CDR3 DNA sequence: TGTGCCAGCAGCAACGGACAGGGAGGGACAGATACGCAGTATTTT.

J is TRBJ2-2 and V is TRBV20-1, with 8 nucleotides matching TRBD2. J lost 6 bases, V lost 3 bases, and 6 bases had no gene match. The V gene's germline CDR1 is DFQATT and CDR2 SNEGSKA (reference sequence). This CDR3 contains 14 residues. The CDR3 nucleotides read TGCAGTGCTAGTAAACGGGGGGGCCCCGGGGAGCTGTTTTTT. Translated: CSASKRGGPGELFF.